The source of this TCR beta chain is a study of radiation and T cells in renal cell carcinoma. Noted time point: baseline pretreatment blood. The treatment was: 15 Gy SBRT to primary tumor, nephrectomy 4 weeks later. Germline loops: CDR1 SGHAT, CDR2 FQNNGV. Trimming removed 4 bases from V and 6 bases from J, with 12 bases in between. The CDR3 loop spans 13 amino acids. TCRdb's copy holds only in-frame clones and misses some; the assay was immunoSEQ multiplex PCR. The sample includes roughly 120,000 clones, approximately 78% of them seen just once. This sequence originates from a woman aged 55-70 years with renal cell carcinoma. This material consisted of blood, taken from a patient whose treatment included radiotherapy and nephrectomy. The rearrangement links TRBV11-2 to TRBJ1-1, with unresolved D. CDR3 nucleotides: TGTGCCAGCAGCTCGGGAATGCGGCCTGAAGCTTTCTTT. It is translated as CASSSGMRPEAFF.